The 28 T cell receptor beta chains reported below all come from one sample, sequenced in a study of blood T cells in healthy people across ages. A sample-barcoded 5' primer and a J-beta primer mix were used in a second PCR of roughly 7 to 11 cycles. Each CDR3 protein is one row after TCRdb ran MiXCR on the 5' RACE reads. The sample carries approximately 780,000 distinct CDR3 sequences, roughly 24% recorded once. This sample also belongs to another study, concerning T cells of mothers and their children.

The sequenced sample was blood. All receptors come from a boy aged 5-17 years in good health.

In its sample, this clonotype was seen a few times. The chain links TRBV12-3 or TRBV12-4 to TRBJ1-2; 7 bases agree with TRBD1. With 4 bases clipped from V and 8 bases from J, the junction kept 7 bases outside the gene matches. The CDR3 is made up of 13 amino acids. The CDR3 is CASSSNQGGGYTF. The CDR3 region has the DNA TGTGCCAGCAGTTCCAACCAGGGGGGAGGCTACACCTTC.

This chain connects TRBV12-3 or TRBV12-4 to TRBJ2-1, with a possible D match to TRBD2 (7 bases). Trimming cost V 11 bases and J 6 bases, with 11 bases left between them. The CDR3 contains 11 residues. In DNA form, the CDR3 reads TGTGCCTACAGGGAGGGCAATGAGCAGTTCTTC. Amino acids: CAYREGNEQFF.

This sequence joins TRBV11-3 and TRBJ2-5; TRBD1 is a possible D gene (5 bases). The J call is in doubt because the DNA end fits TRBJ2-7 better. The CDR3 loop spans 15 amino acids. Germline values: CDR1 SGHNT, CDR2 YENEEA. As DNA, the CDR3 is TGTGCCAGCAGCTTAGGGTTGGGGCAATCGTACGAGCAGTACTTC. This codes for CASSLGLGQSYEQYF.

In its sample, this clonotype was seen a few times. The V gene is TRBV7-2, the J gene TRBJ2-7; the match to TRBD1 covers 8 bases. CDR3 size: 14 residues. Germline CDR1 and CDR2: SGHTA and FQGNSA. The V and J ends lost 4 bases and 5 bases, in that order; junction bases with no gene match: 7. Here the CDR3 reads CASSSSGQVDEQYF. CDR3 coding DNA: TGTGCCAGCAGCTCCTCGGGACAGGTTGACGAGCAGTACTTC. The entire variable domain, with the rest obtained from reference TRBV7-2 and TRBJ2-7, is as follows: GAGVSQSPSNKVTEKGKDVELRCDPISGHTALYWYRQSLGQGLEFLIYFQGNSAPDKSGLPSDRFSAERTGGSVSTLTIQRTQQEDSAVYLCASSSSGQVDEQYFGPGTRLTVT.

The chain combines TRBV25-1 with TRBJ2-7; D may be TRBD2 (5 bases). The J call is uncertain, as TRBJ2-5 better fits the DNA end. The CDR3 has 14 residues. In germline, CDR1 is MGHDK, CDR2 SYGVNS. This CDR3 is CASSERGPQETQYF. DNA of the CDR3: TGTGCCAGCAGTGAAAGAGGGCCCCAAGAGACCCAGTACTTC.

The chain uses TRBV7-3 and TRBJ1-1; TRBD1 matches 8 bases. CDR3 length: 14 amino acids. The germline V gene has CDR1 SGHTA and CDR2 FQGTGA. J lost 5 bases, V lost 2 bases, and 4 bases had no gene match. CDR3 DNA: TGTGCCAGCAGCTTATCAGGGGGCGAGACTGAAGCTTTCTTT. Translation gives CASSLSGGETEAFF.

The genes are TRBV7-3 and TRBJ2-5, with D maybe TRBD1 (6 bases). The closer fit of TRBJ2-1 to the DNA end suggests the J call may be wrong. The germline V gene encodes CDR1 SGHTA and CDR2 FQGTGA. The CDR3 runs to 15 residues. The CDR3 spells CASSSLPNRDGEQFF. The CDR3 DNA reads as TGTGCCAGCAGCTCCCTCCCTAACAGGGATGGTGAGCAGTTCTTC.

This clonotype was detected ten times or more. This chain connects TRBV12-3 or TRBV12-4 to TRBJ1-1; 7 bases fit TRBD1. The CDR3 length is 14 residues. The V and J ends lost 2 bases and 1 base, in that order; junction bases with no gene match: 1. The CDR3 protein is CASSLRTGNTEAFF. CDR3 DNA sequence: TGTGCCAGCAGTTTAAGGACAGGGAACACTGAAGCTTTCTTT.

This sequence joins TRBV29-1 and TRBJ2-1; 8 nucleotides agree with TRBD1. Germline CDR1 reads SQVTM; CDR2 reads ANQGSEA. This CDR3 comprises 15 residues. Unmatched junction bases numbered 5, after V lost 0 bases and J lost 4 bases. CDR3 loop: CSVEDNWDRYNEQFF. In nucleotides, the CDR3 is TGCAGCGTTGAAGATAATTGGGACAGGTACAATGAGCAGTTCTTC.

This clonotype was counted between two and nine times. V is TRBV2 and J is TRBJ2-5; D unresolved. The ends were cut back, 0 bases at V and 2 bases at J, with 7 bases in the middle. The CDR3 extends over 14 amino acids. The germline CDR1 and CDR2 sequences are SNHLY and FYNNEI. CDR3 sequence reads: CASSEAGSQETQYF. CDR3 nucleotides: TGTGCCAGCAGTGAAGCAGGGTCTCAAGAGACCCAGTACTTC.

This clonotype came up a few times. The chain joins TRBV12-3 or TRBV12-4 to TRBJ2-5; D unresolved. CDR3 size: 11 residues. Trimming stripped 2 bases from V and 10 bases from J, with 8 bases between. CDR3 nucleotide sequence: TGTGCCAGCAGTTTAATGTGGGACCAGTACTTC. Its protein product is CASSLMWDQYF.

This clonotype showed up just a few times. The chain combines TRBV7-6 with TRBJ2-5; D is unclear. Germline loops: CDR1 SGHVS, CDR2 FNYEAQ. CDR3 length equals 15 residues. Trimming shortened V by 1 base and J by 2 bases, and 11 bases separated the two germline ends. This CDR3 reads CASSLGGVGQETQYF. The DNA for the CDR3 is TGTGCCAGCAGCTTAGGCGGCGTCGGACAAGAGACCCAGTACTTC.

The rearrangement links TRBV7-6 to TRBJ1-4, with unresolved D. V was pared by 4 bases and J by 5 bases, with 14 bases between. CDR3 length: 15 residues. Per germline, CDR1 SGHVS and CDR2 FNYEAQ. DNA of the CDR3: TGTGCCAGCAGCTCAGCCTCCTCTGGGAATGAAAAACTGTTTTTT. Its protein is CASSSASSGNEKLFF. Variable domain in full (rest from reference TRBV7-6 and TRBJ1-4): GAGVSQSPRYKVTKRGQDVALRCDPISGHVSLYWYRQALGQGPEFLTYFNYEAQQDKSGLPNDRFSAERPEGSISTLTIQRTEQRDSAMYRCASSSASSGNEKLFFGSGTQLSVL.

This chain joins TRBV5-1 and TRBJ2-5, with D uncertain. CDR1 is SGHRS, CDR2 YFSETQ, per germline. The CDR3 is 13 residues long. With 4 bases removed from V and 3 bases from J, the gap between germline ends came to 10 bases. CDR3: CASSQPPEETQYF. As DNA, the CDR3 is TGCGCCAGCAGCCAGCCCCCCGAAGAGACCCAGTACTTC.

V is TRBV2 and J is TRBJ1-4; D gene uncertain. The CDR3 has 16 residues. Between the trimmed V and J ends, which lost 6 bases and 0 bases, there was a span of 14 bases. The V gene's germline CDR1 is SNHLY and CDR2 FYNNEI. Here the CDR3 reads CASRKEQIATNEKLFF. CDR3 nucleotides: TGTGCCAGCAGGAAGGAACAGATTGCAACTAATGAAAAACTGTTTTTT.

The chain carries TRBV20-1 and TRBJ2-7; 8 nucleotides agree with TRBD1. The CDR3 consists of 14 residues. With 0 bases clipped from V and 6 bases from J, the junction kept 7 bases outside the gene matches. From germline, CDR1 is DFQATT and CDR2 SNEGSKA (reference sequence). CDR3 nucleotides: TGCAGTGCTAGAGACCTGACAGGGGTCTGCGAGCAGTACTTC. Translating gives CSARDLTGVCEQYF.

DNA of the CDR3: TGTGCCAGCAGATCAGGGCTAGATACGCAGTATTTT. Translated, it gives CASRSGLDTQYF. V is TRBV6-5 and J is TRBJ2-3; possible D gene TRBD1, 5 bases. Per germline, CDR1 MNHEY and CDR2 SVGAGI. The CDR3 contains 12 residues. V was pared by 6 bases and J by 5 bases, with 9 bases between.

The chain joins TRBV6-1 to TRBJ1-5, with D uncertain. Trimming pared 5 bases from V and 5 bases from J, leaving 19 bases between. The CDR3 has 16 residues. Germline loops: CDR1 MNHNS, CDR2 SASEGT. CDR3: CASSPSPHRSYQPQHF. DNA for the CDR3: TGTGCCAGCAGTCCCTCTCCCCACAGATCCTATCAGCCCCAGCATTTT.

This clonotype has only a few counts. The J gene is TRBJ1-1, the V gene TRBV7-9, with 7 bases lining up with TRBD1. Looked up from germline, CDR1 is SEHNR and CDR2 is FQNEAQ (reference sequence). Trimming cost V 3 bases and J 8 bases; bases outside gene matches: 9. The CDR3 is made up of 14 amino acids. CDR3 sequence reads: CASSFTGDGSEAFF. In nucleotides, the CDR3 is TGTGCCAGCAGCTTCACAGGGGATGGGTCCGAAGCTTTCTTT.

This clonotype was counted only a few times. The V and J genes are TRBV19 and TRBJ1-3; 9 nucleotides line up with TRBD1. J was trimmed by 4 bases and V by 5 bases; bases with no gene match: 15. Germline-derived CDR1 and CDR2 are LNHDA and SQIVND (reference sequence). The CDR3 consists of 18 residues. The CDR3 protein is CASSGPGQGPAGGNTIYF. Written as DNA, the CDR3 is TGTGCCAGTAGTGGACCGGGACAGGGTCCCGCCGGGGGAAACACCATATATTTT.

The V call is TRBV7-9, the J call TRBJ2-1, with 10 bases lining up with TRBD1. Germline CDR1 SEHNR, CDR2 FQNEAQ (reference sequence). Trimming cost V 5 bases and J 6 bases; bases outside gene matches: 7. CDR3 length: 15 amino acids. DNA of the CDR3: TGTGCCAGCAGCGTCCCCGGGACAGGGGTCAATGAGCAGTTCTTC. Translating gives CASSVPGTGVNEQFF.

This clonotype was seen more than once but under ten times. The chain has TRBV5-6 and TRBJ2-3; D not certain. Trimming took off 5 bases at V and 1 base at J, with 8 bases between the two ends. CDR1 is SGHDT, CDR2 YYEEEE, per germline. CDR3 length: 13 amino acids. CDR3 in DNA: TGTGCCAGCAGTACCCCGGGCACAGATACGCAGTATTTT. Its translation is CASSTPGTDTQYF.

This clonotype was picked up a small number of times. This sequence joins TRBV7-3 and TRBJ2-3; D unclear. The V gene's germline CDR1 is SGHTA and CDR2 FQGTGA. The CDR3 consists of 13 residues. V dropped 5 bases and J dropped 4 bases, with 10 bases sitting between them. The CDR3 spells CASSKSVADTQYF. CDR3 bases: TGTGCCAGCAGCAAATCTGTGGCAGATACGCAGTATTTT.

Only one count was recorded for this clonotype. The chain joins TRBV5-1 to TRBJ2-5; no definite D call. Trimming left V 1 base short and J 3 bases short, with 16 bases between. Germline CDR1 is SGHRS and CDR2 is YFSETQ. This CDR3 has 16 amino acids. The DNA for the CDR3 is TGCGCCAGCAGCTTGTCTTTCGGTGTAACGGAAGAGACCCAGTACTTC. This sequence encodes CASSLSFGVTEETQYF.

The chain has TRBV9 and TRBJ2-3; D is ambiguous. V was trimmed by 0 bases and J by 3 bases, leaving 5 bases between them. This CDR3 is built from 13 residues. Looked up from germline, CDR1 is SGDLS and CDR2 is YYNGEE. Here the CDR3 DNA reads TGTGCCAGCAGCGTAGATGGGACAGATACGCAGTATTTT. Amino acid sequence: CASSVDGTDTQYF.

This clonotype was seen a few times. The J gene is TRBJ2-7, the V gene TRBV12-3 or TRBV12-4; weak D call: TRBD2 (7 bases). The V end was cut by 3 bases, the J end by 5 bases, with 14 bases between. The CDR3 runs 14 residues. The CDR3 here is CASSFRGAPNEQYF. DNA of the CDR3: TGTGCCAGCAGTTTTCGGGGGGCTCCCAACGAGCAGTACTTC.

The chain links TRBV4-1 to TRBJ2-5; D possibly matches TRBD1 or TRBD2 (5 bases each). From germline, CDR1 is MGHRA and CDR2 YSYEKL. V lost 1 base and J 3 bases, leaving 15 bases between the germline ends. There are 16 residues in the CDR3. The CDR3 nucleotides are TGCGCCAGCAGCCAAGGTAGAGGGGTGCGGGAAGAGACCCAGTACTTC. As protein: CASSQGRGVREETQYF.

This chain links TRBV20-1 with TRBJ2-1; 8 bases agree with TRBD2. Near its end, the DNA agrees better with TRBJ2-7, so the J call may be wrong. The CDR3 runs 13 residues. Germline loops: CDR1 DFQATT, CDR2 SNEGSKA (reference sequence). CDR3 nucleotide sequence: TGCAGTGCTACCAGCCGGGGGGGCTACGAGCAGTACTTC. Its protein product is CSATSRGGYEQYF.